These 23 T cell receptor beta chains originate from one sample sequenced in a study of blood T cell repertoires in COVID-19. Sequencing used immunoSEQ multiplex PCR; TCRdb keeps in-frame clones, though not all of them. The repertoire holds tens of thousands of clones, with about 74% as singletons. Sequenced: peripheral blood. These receptors were collected from a man between 65 and 80 years old with COVID-19, enrolled during active disease.

This clone has more than one count but fewer than ten. The chain uses TRBV6-5 and TRBJ1-2; TRBD1 aligns across 8 bases. The CDR3 sequence is 14 residues long. Unmatched junction bases numbered 5, after V lost 0 bases and J lost 8 bases. Germline V gene data show CDR1 as MNHEY and CDR2 as SVGAGI. The CDR3 DNA sequence: TGTGCCAGCAGTTACTCGTACAGGGGGGAAGGCTACACCTTC. Amino acids: CASSYSYRGEGYTF.

The J gene is TRBJ1-4, the V gene TRBV20-1; D not resolved. Germline V gives CDR1 DFQATT, CDR2 SNEGSKA (reference sequence). CDR3 length: 12 amino acids. Deletions cut 3 bases from V and 10 bases from J, with 12 bases between. The chain's CDR3 is CSASRGEGKLFF. The CDR3 DNA reads TGCAGTGCTAGTCGGGGAGAAGGAAAACTGTTTTTT.

The chain is built from TRBV5-5 and TRBJ2-4; the D is unclear. In germline, CDR1 is SGHKS, CDR2 YYEKEE (reference sequence). This CDR3 comprises 15 residues. Trimming took off 5 bases at V and 0 bases at J, with 12 bases between the two ends. In DNA, the CDR3 is TGTGCCAGCAGTCAAGCCCCCGTAGCCAAAAACATTCAGTACTTC. It codes for CASSQAPVAKNIQYF. Complete variable domain (other parts from reference TRBV5-5 and TRBJ2-4): DAGVTQSPTHLIKTRGQQVTLRCSPISGHKSVSWYQQVLGQGPQFIFQYYEKEERGRGNFPDRFSARQFPNYSSELNVNALLLGDSALYLCASSQAPVAKNIQYFGAGTRLSVL.

Only a few counts were recorded for this clone. The chain links TRBV5-1 to TRBJ2-5; 7 nucleotides align to TRBD2. CDR3 size: 15 residues. Looked up from germline, CDR1 is SGHRS and CDR2 is YFSETQ. With V trimmed by 3 bases and J by 1 base, 6 bases remained unmatched. CDR3 coding DNA: TGCGCCAGCAGCTCTAGCGGAGACCCCCAAGAGACCCAGTACTTC. This codes for CASSSSGDPQETQYF.

The chain links TRBV19 to TRBJ1-1, with 9 nucleotides matching TRBD1. Trimming removed 3 bases from V and 5 bases from J; junction bases left unmatched: 1. The V gene's germline CDR1 is LNHDA and CDR2 SQIVND (reference sequence). There are 13 residues in the CDR3. The CDR3 bases are TGTGCCAGTAGTATCGGACAGGGGACTGAAGCTTTCTTT. It encodes CASSIGQGTEAFF.

CDR3 in amino acids: CASSQDRSRGGNTIYF. CDR3 nucleotide sequence: TGCGCCAGCAGCCAAGATCGGAGCCGCGGTGGAAACACCATATATTTT. This chain links TRBV4-3 with TRBJ1-3; no definite D call. This CDR3 region has 16 residues. V lost 0 bases and J lost 3, with 12 bases in between. The germline V gene has CDR1 LGHNA and CDR2 YSLEER.

The chain is built from TRBV2 and TRBJ2-7, with a possible D match to TRBD1 (5 bases). Germline CDR1 and CDR2: SNHLY and FYNNEI. CDR3 length equals 13 residues. V was pared by 7 bases and J by 3 bases, with 13 bases between. This CDR3 is CASIRDSFYEQYF. CDR3 bases: TGTGCCAGCATTAGAGACAGTTTCTACGAGCAGTACTTC.

The chain uses TRBV3-1 (or the pseudogene TRBV3-2) and TRBJ2-3; TRBD2 matches 10 bases. The CDR3 runs 19 residues. With 1 base clipped from V and 0 bases from J, the junction kept 10 bases outside the gene matches. From germline, CDR1 is LGHDT and CDR2 YNNKEL (reference sequence). The CDR3 loop reads CASSQVWTSGYTSTDTQYF. Written as DNA, the CDR3 is TGTGCCAGCAGCCAAGTATGGACTAGCGGATACACTAGCACAGATACGCAGTATTTT.

The chain couples TRBV27 to TRBJ1-4; the D is unclear. The CDR3 is made up of 14 amino acids. V was shortened by 6 bases and J by 0 bases, with 8 bases between the two germline ends. Germline values: CDR1 MNHEY, CDR2 SMNVEV (reference sequence). CDR3 DNA sequence: TGTGCCAGCAGGCCGGGTTCAACTAATGAAAAACTGTTTTTT. Its protein product is CASRPGSTNEKLFF.

CDR3 residues: CASSPGASGNTIYF. The CDR3 coding sequence is TGTGCCAGCAGCCCGGGAGCATCTGGAAACACCATATATTTT. The rearrangement links TRBV6-6 to TRBJ1-3; D is unclear. Trimming shortened V by 6 bases and J by 1 base, and 10 bases separated the two germline ends. The CDR3 spans 14 residues. CDR1 and CDR2 from the germline V gene are MNHNY and SVGAGI (reference sequence).

The J gene is TRBJ2-7, the V gene TRBV9, with 9 positions matching TRBD1. The J segment lost 7 bases and the V segment lost 3 bases, leaving 8 bases of the junction unmatched. The CDR3 sequence is 14 residues long. The germline CDR1 and CDR2 sequences are SGDLS and YYNGEE. CDR3 DNA: TGTGCCAGCAGCGGAGGACAGGGGTCACGGGAGCAGTACTTC. Protein product: CASSGGQGSREQYF.

This chain links TRBV7-6 with TRBJ1-5; 10 nucleotides agree with TRBD1. Per germline, CDR1 SGHVS and CDR2 FNYEAQ. V shed 5 bases, J shed 6 bases, and the junction held 7 bases outside the gene matches. The CDR3 spans 15 residues. The CDR3 nucleotides read TGTGCCAGCAGCCGAGACAGGGGGCCGGGTCAGCCCCAGCATTTT. It yields the protein CASSRDRGPGQPQHF.

The V and J genes are TRBV24-1 and TRBJ2-5; 7 nucleotides line up with TRBD1. The CDR3 consists of 15 residues. In germline, CDR1 is KGHDR, CDR2 SFDVKD. The J segment lost 3 bases and the V segment lost 3 bases, leaving 6 bases of the junction unmatched. CDR3 bases: TGTGCCACCAGTGATCCGGGACAGCCCGAAGAGACCCAGTACTTC. It is translated as CATSDPGQPEETQYF.

This rearrangement joins TRBV2 to TRBJ1-1, with D maybe TRBD1 (6 bases). Germline V gene sequence: CDR1 SNHLY, CDR2 FYNNEI. The CDR3 is made up of 13 amino acids. Trimming pared 10 bases from V and 2 bases from J, leaving 14 bases between. CDR3 bases: TGTGCCACATCGTTTGGGGGCAACACTGAAGCTTTCTTT. Translated, it gives CATSFGGNTEAFF. The variable domain in full, completed from reference TRBV2 and TRBJ1-1, reads EPEVTQTPSHQVTQMGQEVILRCVPISNHLYFYWYRQILGQKVEFLVSFYNNEISEKSEIFDDQFSVERPDGSNFTLKIRSTKLEDSAMYFCATSFGGNTEAFFGQGTRLTVV.

The rearrangement links TRBV7-2 to TRBJ1-1; D is unresolved. V was clipped by 4 bases and J by 5 bases, with 20 bases between them. The CDR3 covers 16 residues. The germline V gene has CDR1 SGHTA and CDR2 FQGNSA. The CDR3 nucleotides are TGTGCCAGCAGCTCCCCGCCCGGGCTGCCGGGGACTGAAGCTTTCTTT. This gives the protein CASSSPPGLPGTEAFF. Variable domain in full (rest from reference TRBV7-2 and TRBJ1-1): GAGVSQSPSNKVTEKGKDVELRCDPISGHTALYWYRQSLGQGLEFLIYFQGNSAPDKSGLPSDRFSAERTGGSVSTLTIQRTQQEDSAVYLCASSSPPGLPGTEAFFGQGTRLTVV.

At least ten counts were recorded for this clone. The V call is TRBV11-3, the J call TRBJ1-1; D may be TRBD1 (6 bases). Germline V gives CDR1 SGHNT, CDR2 YENEEA. There are 14 residues in the CDR3. Between the trimmed V and J ends, which lost 3 bases and 7 bases, there was a span of 15 bases. The CDR3 DNA follows: TGTGCCAGCAGCTTTGGACAGAGCTTTGGTGAAGCTTTCTTT. Translated: CASSFGQSFGEAFF.

This clone was seen many times. For the CDR3, the DNA is TGTGCCAGCAGCTTATCAATACAGGGGGCGAATGAGCAGTTCTTC. It yields the protein CASSLSIQGANEQFF. This chain connects TRBV7-3 to TRBJ2-1; 9 bases are shared with TRBD1. Trimming took 2 bases from V and 7 from J; bases not matched to a gene: 6. This CDR3 region has 15 residues. Looked up from germline, CDR1 is SGHTA and CDR2 is FQGTGA.

The rearrangement joins TRBV7-3 to TRBJ2-2; TRBD1 matches 7 bases. The germline gives CDR1 SGHTA, CDR2 FQGTGA. The junction had 6 bases not matched to a gene; V was cut back by 5 bases and J by 0 bases. The CDR3 contains 16 residues. This chain's CDR3 is CASSPKGASNTGELFF. In nucleotides, the CDR3 is TGTGCCAGCAGCCCAAAGGGGGCTTCGAACACCGGGGAGCTGTTTTTT.

The V call is TRBV27, the J call TRBJ1-2; 12 nucleotides align to TRBD1. There are 16 residues in the CDR3. V lost 5 bases, J lost 6 bases, and 10 bases stayed unmatched. Germline values: CDR1 MNHEY, CDR2 SMNVEV (reference sequence). CDR3 region: CASSPIGDRGPNGYTF. CDR3 DNA: TGTGCCAGCAGTCCAATTGGGGACAGGGGGCCGAATGGCTACACCTTC.

The chain uses TRBV5-4 and TRBJ2-7, with 9 bases matching TRBD2. This CDR3 has 15 residues. J lost 2 bases, V lost 0 bases, and 3 bases had no gene match. The germline CDR1 and CDR2 sequences are SGHNT and YYREEE (reference sequence). CDR3 loop: CASSLVGGRAYEQYF. The CDR3 DNA reads TGTGCCAGCAGCTTGGTTGGCGGGAGGGCCTACGAGCAGTACTTC. Variable domain in full (rest from reference TRBV5-4 and TRBJ2-7): ETGVTQSPTHLIKTRGQQVTLRCSSQSGHNTVSWYQQALGQGPQFIFQYYREEENGRGNFPPRFSGLQFPNYSSELNVNALELDDSALYLCASSLVGGRAYEQYFGPGTRLTVT.

This clone was recorded a few times. The chain has TRBV2 and TRBJ1-5; D gene unclear. CDR1 SNHLY and CDR2 FYNNEI come from the germline V gene. The germline V and J ends were trimmed by 7 bases and 4 bases, with 11 bases remaining between them. This CDR3 comprises 13 residues. CDR3 nucleotides: TGTGCCAGCACCATGGACTGGAATCAGCCCCAGCATTTT. This encodes CASTMDWNQPQHF.

The table lists this clone with a few counts. In nucleotides, the CDR3 is TGTGCCAGCAGCCAAGGTGACAGGCAGATCTCCTACGAGCAGTACTTC. Protein sequence: CASSQGDRQISYEQYF. V usage is TRBV3-1 (or the pseudogene TRBV3-2) and J usage is TRBJ2-7, with D possibly being TRBD1 (6 bases). The CDR3 is 16 residues long. V dropped 1 base and J dropped 0 bases, with 13 bases sitting between them. CDR1 is LGHDT and CDR2 is YNNKEL in the germline V gene (reference sequence).

CDR3 bases: TGCGCCAGCAGCTTTACAGGGAAATCTAACACTGAAGCTTTCTTT. Encoded protein: CASSFTGKSNTEAFF. The genes are TRBV5-1 and TRBJ1-1; D is perhaps TRBD1 (6 bases). This CDR3 spans 15 amino acids. V lost 2 bases and J 2 bases, leaving 13 bases between the germline ends. From germline, CDR1 is SGHRS and CDR2 YFSETQ. Full variable domain (outside the CDR3, taken from reference TRBV5-1 and TRBJ1-1): KAGVTQTPRYLIKTRGQQVTLSCSPISGHRSVSWYQQTPGQGLQFLFEYFSETQRNKGNFPGRFSGRQFSNSRSEMNVSTLELGDSALYLCASSFTGKSNTEAFFGQGTRLTVV.